The 32 T cell receptor beta chains listed next were all sequenced from one sample in a study of T-cell memory formation after mild COVID-19. Each CDR3 protein is one row after TCRdb ran MiXCR on the 5' RACE reads. The top ten clones hold approximately 12% of a sample with approximately 490,000 distinct CDR3 sequences, around 21% of them seen once. Sequences were obtained from PBMCs or a T cell subset sorted from them (not recorded which). Receptors originate from an adult woman who had mild COVID-19 (a few samples of this study predate the infection). Cell type and time point are not known.

The J gene is TRBJ2-5, the V gene TRBV5-1, with TRBD2 matching over 7 bases. Trimming took 4 bases from V and 2 from J; bases not matched to a gene: 14. From germline, CDR1 is SGHRS and CDR2 YFSETQ. CDR3 length: 17 residues. CDR3 loop: CASSPDRGGDRQETQYF. The CDR3 coding sequence is TGCGCCAGCAGCCCGGACCGCGGGGGAGATCGGCAAGAGACCCAGTACTTC.

The V call is TRBV6-5, the J call TRBJ2-7, with TRBD2 matching 11 bases. Germline V gene sequence: CDR1 MNHEY, CDR2 SVGAGI. This CDR3 contains 17 residues. J was trimmed by 0 bases and V by 1 base; bases with no gene match: 5. The CDR3 nucleotides read TGTGCCAGCAGTTACTTGGGGACTAGCGGATCCTCCTACGAGCAGTACTTC. It yields the protein CASSYLGTSGSSYEQYF.

The V gene is TRBV7-9, the J gene TRBJ2-5, with D perhaps matching TRBD2 (6 bases). Germline CDR1 reads SEHNR; CDR2 reads FQNEAQ (reference sequence). V dropped 0 bases and J dropped 2 bases, with 10 bases sitting between them. This CDR3 spans 15 amino acids. The CDR3 DNA follows: TGTGCCAGCAGCTTAGCGGGAGGCCATCAAGAGACCCAGTACTTC. It translates to CASSLAGGHQETQYF.

The V gene is TRBV24-1, the J gene TRBJ2-2; TRBD2 is a possible D gene (5 bases). The CDR3 is 17 residues long. Trimming left V 0 bases short and J 2 bases short, with 12 bases between. CDR1 KGHDR and CDR2 SFDVKD come from the germline V gene. The chain's CDR3 is CATSDLDGVGNTGELFF. DNA of the CDR3: TGTGCCACCAGTGATTTGGACGGGGTCGGTAACACCGGGGAGCTGTTTTTT.

This CDR3 reads CASSFWDSRNTGELFF. The CDR3 DNA reads TGTGCCAGCAGCTTTTGGGATAGTAGAAACACCGGGGAGCTGTTTTTT. The chain is built from TRBV5-5 and TRBJ2-2; D unclear. Germline V gene sequence: CDR1 SGHKS, CDR2 YYEKEE (reference sequence). V lost 2 bases and J 2 bases, leaving 13 bases between the germline ends. The CDR3 runs 16 residues.

This clonotype was recorded a few times. The chain employs TRBV5-1 and TRBJ1-1, with unresolved D. Deletions cut 4 bases from V and 5 bases from J, with 12 bases between. The CDR3 consists of 13 residues. Germline V lookup: CDR1 SGHRS, CDR2 YFSETQ. The CDR3 loop is CASSRIGETEAFF. The DNA of the CDR3 is TGCGCCAGCAGCCGGATCGGTGAAACTGAAGCTTTCTTT.

The chain employs TRBV7-8 and TRBJ2-5; TRBD1 might be the D (5 bases). CDR3 size: 15 residues. V was pared by 2 bases and J by 4 bases, with 14 bases between. Germline-derived CDR1 and CDR2 are SGHVS and FQNEAQ. The CDR3 is CASSLRRSGRETQYF. The DNA of the CDR3 is TGTGCCAGCAGCTTAAGGCGGTCAGGGCGAGAGACCCAGTACTTC.

This chain links TRBV20-1 with TRBJ1-2, with D maybe TRBD1 (6 bases). The CDR3 consists of 15 residues. CDR1 and CDR2 from the germline V gene are DFQATT and SNEGSKA (reference sequence). Between the trimmed V and J ends, which lost 6 bases and 5 bases, there was a span of 22 bases. For the CDR3, the DNA is TGCAGTGCAGCCACCCACAGGGCCGAGTCTTATGGCTACACCTTC. It specifies CSAATHRAESYGYTF.

This clonotype was seen repeatedly, ten times or more. V usage is TRBV9 and J usage is TRBJ2-1; tentatively, D is TRBD2 (6 bases). Trimming left V 3 bases short and J 9 bases short, with 22 bases between. CDR3 length equals 16 residues. Germline V gene data show CDR1 as SGDLS and CDR2 as YYNGEE. As DNA, the CDR3 is TGTGCCAGCAGCGGCACAGCGGGTCAATGGACGGGTGAGCAGTTCTTC. Its protein is CASSGTAGQWTGEQFF.

With regard to this clonotype: With a much larger clone just one base away, this may be a read error. The chain couples TRBV7-2 to TRBJ2-2; unclear D gene. The CDR3 extends over 12 amino acids. CDR1 is SGHTA and CDR2 is FQGNSA in the germline V gene. Trimming stripped 1 base from V and 7 bases from J, with 4 bases between. The CDR3 spells CASSLEDGELFF. The CDR3 bases are TGTGCCAGCAGCTTAGAGGACGGGGAGCTGTTTTTT.

This clonotype has more than one count but fewer than ten. At one end the junction does not follow the germline gene, possibly because of a read error. This sequence joins TRBV7-7 and TRBJ1-1; unclear D gene. This CDR3 spans 13 amino acids. CDR1 and CDR2 from the germline V gene are SSHAT and FNYEAQ (reference sequence). Here the CDR3 DNA reads TGTGCTAGCAGCTTAGGTTTGGAGACTGAAGCTTTCTTT. Its translation is CASSLGLETEAFF.

This clonotype has only a few counts. CDR3 region: CASSRDRDIQPQHF. The CDR3 DNA reads TGCGCCAGCAGCCGGGACAGGGATATCCAGCCCCAGCATTTT. The chain combines TRBV4-3 with TRBJ1-5; 9 bases match TRBD1. V trimming: 4 bases; J trimming: 7 bases; junction bases outside the gene matches: 5. CDR1 and CDR2 from the germline V gene are LGHNA and YSLEER. The CDR3 totals 14 residues.

The chain joins TRBV6-5 to TRBJ2-1, with D unclear. Germline values: CDR1 MNHEY, CDR2 SVGAGI. Trimming pared 4 bases from V and 7 bases from J, leaving 17 bases between. The CDR3 covers 15 residues. The CDR3 DNA reads as TGTGCCAGCAGTTCTACAAGGTTGGGCAAGAATGAGCAGTTCTTC. As protein: CASSSTRLGKNEQFF.

The J gene is TRBJ2-1, the V gene TRBV6-2 or TRBV6-3; 8 bases agree with TRBD2. The length of the CDR3 is 18 residues. Germline loops: CDR1 MNHEY, CDR2 SVGEGT. V lost 4 bases and J lost 6; bases outside the gene matches: 17. The CDR3 loop reads CASSLSLGRGARSNEQFF. DNA of the CDR3: TGTGCCAGCAGTTTATCGCTGGGGCGGGGGGCCCGATCCAATGAGCAGTTCTTC.

The gene calls are TRBV11-2 and TRBJ2-6; the D call may be TRBD1 or TRBD2 (5 bases each). This CDR3 has 14 residues. Trimming cost V 3 bases and J 7 bases, with 10 bases left between them. The germline V gene has CDR1 SGHAT and CDR2 FQNNGV. CDR3 amino acids: CASSLGPVANVLTF. CDR3 in DNA: TGTGCCAGCAGCTTGGGACCGGTTGCCAACGTCCTGACTTTC.

This clonotype was recorded many times. This chain joins TRBV7-9 and TRBJ2-1; 7 positions agree with TRBD2. This CDR3 has 18 amino acids. V lost 1 base to trimming and J lost 7 bases; unmatched junction nucleotides: 16. Per the germline V gene, CDR1 is SEHNR and CDR2 is FQNEAQ (reference sequence). CDR3 loop: CASSLVGRRERSRNEQFF. The CDR3 nucleotides read TGTGCCAGCAGCTTAGTGGGACGGCGGGAGCGGAGTAGAAATGAGCAGTTCTTC.

This clonotype has only a few counts. J is TRBJ2-1 and V is TRBV4-3; the match to TRBD2 covers 10 bases. The germline V gene has CDR1 LGHNA and CDR2 YSLEER. The CDR3 sequence is 11 residues long. The junction had 5 bases not matched to a gene; V was cut back by 8 bases and J by 13 bases. The CDR3 is CASSTSGTQFF. CDR3 coding DNA: TGCGCCAGCTCCACTAGCGGGACTCAGTTCTTC.

This clonotype was found a few times. The chain uses TRBV7-6 and TRBJ1-5, with 7 nucleotides matching TRBD1. Unmatched junction bases numbered 7, after V lost 4 bases and J lost 4 bases. Germline values: CDR1 SGHVS, CDR2 FNYEAQ. The length of the CDR3 is 15 residues. The CDR3 reads CASSSGTAANQPQHF. CDR3 sequence (DNA): TGTGCCAGCAGCTCCGGGACAGCGGCAAATCAGCCCCAGCATTTT.

In its sample, this clonotype was seen a few times. The V call is TRBV20-1, the J call TRBJ2-1; TRBD1 aligns across 9 bases. The CDR3 extends over 15 amino acids. J lost 4 bases, V lost 3 bases, and 7 bases had no gene match. The germline gives CDR1 DFQATT, CDR2 SNEGSKA (reference sequence). The CDR3 protein is CSARVGQGPYNEQFF. CDR3 sequence (DNA): TGCAGTGCTAGGGTGGGACAGGGACCTTACAATGAGCAGTTCTTC.

The chain recombines TRBV24-1 with TRBJ1-5; weak D call: TRBD1 (5 bases). CDR3 length equals 13 residues. Germline V lookup: CDR1 KGHDR, CDR2 SFDVKD. V lost 5 bases and J lost 2, with 6 bases in between. The DNA for the CDR3 is TGTGCCACCAGTGCGACAGGCAATCAGCCCCAGCATTTT. Amino acid sequence: CATSATGNQPQHF.

V is TRBV7-9 and J is TRBJ2-3; a weak D match, TRBD2 (6 bases). This CDR3 is 15 amino acids long. CDR1 is SEHNR, CDR2 FQNEAQ, per germline (reference sequence). Trimming pared 1 base from V and 2 bases from J, leaving 10 bases between. This CDR3 is CASSLDGGNTDTQYF. Here the CDR3 DNA reads TGTGCCAGCAGCTTAGATGGCGGGAACACAGATACGCAGTATTTT.

The chain has TRBV19 and TRBJ2-3; 13 bases are shared with TRBD2. After removal of 10 bases from V and 7 bases from J, the junction contained 11 bases not matched to a gene. The CDR3 covers 15 residues. Germline CDR1 and CDR2: LNHDA and SQIVND (reference sequence). CDR3 amino acids: CATGGLAGISYTQYF. The DNA for the CDR3 is TGTGCCACCGGGGGACTAGCGGGAATTTCGTATACGCAGTATTTT.

The chain recombines TRBV12-3 or TRBV12-4 with TRBJ2-1, with D tentatively TRBD1 (6 bases). V was shortened by 2 bases and J by 5 bases, with 10 bases between the two germline ends. The CDR3 is 14 residues long. The CDR3 DNA is TGTGCCAGCAGTTTAACAGGGTCCCACAATGAGCAGTTCTTC. It translates to CASSLTGSHNEQFF.

The chain links TRBV6-1 to TRBJ1-2, with 11 bases that match TRBD1. CDR3 length: 15 residues. Germline CDR1 reads MNHNS; CDR2 reads SASEGT. Trimming took 2 bases from V and 7 from J; bases not matched to a gene: 6. CDR3 in DNA: TGTGCCAGCAGTGAATTGAGGACAGGGGGCTCTGGCTACACCTTC. It yields the protein CASSELRTGGSGYTF.

This clonotype was counted a few times. The chain carries TRBV5-1 and TRBJ1-6, with a possible D match to TRBD1 (5 bases). V lost 0 bases and J lost 10, with 8 bases in between. The CDR3 totals 13 residues. Looked up from germline, CDR1 is SGHRS and CDR2 is YFSETQ. CDR3 residues: CASSLGDSSPLHF. Written as DNA, the CDR3 is TGCGCCAGCAGCTTGGGAGACAGCTCACCCCTCCACTTT.

This clonotype was seen more than once but under ten times. The chain uses TRBV10-3 and TRBJ2-1; the match to TRBD2 covers 12 bases. V dropped 2 bases and J dropped 2; count of bases not matched to a gene: 7. CDR1 ENHRY and CDR2 SYGVKD come from the germline V gene. This CDR3 comprises 18 residues. The CDR3 loop reads CAISEGPGLAGTYNEQFF. For the CDR3, the DNA is TGTGCCATCAGTGAGGGGCCAGGACTAGCGGGAACCTACAATGAGCAGTTCTTC.

The chain's CDR3 is CSVEASGGNETQYF. The CDR3 DNA follows: TGCAGCGTTGAAGCTAGCGGGGGCAACGAGACCCAGTACTTC. The J gene is TRBJ2-5, the V gene TRBV29-1; 10 bases match TRBD2. This CDR3 contains 14 residues. V was clipped by 1 base and J by 5 bases; unmatched bases: 4. The germline gives CDR1 SQVTM, CDR2 ANQGSEA.

At least ten counts were recorded for this clonotype. The chain couples TRBV12-3 or TRBV12-4 to TRBJ2-7, with 8 bases fitting TRBD2. CDR3 length equals 15 residues. V shed 6 bases, J shed 0 bases, and the junction held 7 bases outside the gene matches. This CDR3 is CASSKSGRGSYEQYF. Here the CDR3 DNA reads TGTGCCAGCAGCAAAAGCGGGAGAGGCTCCTACGAGCAGTACTTC.

In this sample, this clonotype turned up a few times. The chain employs TRBV6-1 and TRBJ1-1; TRBD1 is a possible D gene (5 bases). CDR3 length equals 14 residues. Germline assignment: CDR1 MNHNS and CDR2 SASEGT. Deletions cut 5 bases from V and 5 bases from J, with 15 bases between. The DNA of the CDR3 is TGTGCCAGCAGTTTTGGGGGTCGAGATACTGAAGCTTTCTTT. The encoded protein is CASSFGGRDTEAFF.

Ten or more counts support this clonotype. V usage is TRBV10-3 and J usage is TRBJ2-1; the D is unclear. Germline lookup yields CDR1 ENHRY and CDR2 SYGVKD. This CDR3 has 18 residues. V dropped 1 base and J dropped 0 bases, with 16 bases sitting between them. The DNA for the CDR3 is TGTGCCATCAGTGAGTACGGGCAGGCGTCGAGCTCCTACAATGAGCAGTTCTTC. Residues: CAISEYGQASSSYNEQFF.

Ten or more counts support this clonotype. This sequence joins TRBV7-3 and TRBJ2-2; the match to TRBD1 covers 9 bases. The CDR3 extends over 16 amino acids. Looked up from germline, CDR1 is SGHTA and CDR2 is FQGTGA. With 3 bases clipped from V and 1 base from J, the junction kept 3 bases outside the gene matches. This chain's CDR3 is CASSFMGQGNTGELFF. CDR3 DNA sequence: TGTGCCAGCAGCTTTATGGGACAGGGGAACACCGGGGAGCTGTTTTTT.

This clonotype was seen a handful of times. V gene TRBV12-3 or TRBV12-4 combines with J gene TRBJ2-3, with TRBD2 matching over 8 bases. This CDR3 contains 16 residues. The junction had 18 bases not matched to a gene; V was cut back by 2 bases and J by 14 bases. DNA for the CDR3: TGTGCCAGCAGTTTATCGGGGGGGCTTTACTTTCCAAGCGTGTATTTT. It encodes CASSLSGGLYFPSVYF.